This T cell receptor beta chain was profiled in a study of blood T cell repertoires in COVID-19. For the study at large: The United States, Italy and Spain were the sources of the acute and convalescent COVID-19 samples. Sources were T cells, B-cell-depleted T cells, or PBMCs; the material itself was cDNA or gDNA.

This clone was seen only a few times. In the authors' workflow: Reference gene primer amplification gave nucleated cell count estimates. Using immunoSEQ multiplex PCR, the repertoire was profiled, and TCRdb retains in-frame clones only, with some absent. For V, J and clone size, that table is used; D and trimming come from the DNA. The repertoire holds fewer than 200,000 clones, with roughly 73% as singletons. V lost 0 bases, J lost 9 bases, and 13 bases stayed unmatched. Germline lookup yields CDR1 LGHDT and CDR2 YNNKEL (reference sequence). There are 19 residues in the CDR3. The chain carries TRBV3-1 (or the pseudogene TRBV3-2) and TRBJ1-6, with 11 bases lining up with TRBD1. What was sequenced was peripheral blood. The source is a man aged 70 or older with acute or convalescent COVID-19. CDR3 sequence reads: CASSQELGRTGGNGSPLHF. Here the CDR3 DNA reads TGTGCCAGCAGCCAAGAATTGGGGAGGACAGGGGGCAATGGTTCACCCCTCCACTTT.